Below, one TCR beta chain is given with its context. Recruits, aged about 18 to 89 years, lived in approximately 26 US areas. Two consecutive negative NP/OP PCR tests, clearance, or resolved symptoms defined Cohort 3 recovery. This sample is part of a study of blood T cell repertoires in COVID-19. The CDR3 contains 15 residues. Trimming took off 2 bases at V and 5 bases at J, with 15 bases between the two ends. Germline values: CDR1 MNHEY, CDR2 SMNVEV (reference sequence). The authors' processing: Amplification with reference gene primers provided the estimates of nucleated cell counts. Measured with immunoSEQ multiplex PCR; TCRdb has only the in-frame clones, and not every one. Clone size and the V and J calls come from that table; the DNA yielded D and trimming. This table holds about 330,000 clones, roughly nine tenths found once.

The chain recombines TRBV27 with TRBJ1-1; D is unresolved. This receptor was identified in a young woman who had recovered from COVID-19. Source material: PBMCs or T cells enriched from blood (not recorded which). In DNA form, the CDR3 reads TGTGCCAGCAGTTTACTAGCCCCTAAGGGTACTGAAGCTTTCTTT. This translates into CASSLLAPKGTEAFF.